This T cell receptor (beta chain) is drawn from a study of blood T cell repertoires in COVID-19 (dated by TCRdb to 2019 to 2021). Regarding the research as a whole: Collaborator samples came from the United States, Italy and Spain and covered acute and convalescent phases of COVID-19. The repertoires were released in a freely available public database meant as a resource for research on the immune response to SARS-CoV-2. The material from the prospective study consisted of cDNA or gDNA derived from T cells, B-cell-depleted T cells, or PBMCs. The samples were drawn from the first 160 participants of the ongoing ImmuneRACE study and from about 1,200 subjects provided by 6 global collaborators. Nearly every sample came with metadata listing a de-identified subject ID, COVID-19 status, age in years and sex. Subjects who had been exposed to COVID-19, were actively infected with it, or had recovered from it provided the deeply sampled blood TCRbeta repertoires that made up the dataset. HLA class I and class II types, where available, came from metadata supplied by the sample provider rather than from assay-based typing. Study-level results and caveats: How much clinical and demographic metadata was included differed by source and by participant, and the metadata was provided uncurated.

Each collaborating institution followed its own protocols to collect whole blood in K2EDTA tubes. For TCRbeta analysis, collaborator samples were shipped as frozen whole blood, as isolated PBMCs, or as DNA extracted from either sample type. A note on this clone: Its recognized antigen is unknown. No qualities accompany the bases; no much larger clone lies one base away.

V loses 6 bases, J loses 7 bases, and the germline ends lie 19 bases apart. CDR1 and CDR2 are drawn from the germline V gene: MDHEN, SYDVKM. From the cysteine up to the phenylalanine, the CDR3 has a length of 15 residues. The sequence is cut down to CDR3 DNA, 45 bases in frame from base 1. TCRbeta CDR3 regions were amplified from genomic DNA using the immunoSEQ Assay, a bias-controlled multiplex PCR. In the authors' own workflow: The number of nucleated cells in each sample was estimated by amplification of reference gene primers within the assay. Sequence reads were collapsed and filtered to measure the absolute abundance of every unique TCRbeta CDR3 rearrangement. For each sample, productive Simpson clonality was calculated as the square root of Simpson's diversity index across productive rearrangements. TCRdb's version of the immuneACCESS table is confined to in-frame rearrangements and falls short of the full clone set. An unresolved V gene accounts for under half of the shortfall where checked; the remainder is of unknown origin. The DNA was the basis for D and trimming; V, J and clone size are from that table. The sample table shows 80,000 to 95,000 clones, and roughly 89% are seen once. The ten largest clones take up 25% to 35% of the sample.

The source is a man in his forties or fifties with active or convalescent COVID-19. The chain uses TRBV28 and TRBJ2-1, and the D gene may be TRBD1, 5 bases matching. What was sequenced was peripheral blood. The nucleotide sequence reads TGTGCCAGCAGAGGGGCGGCCCTCACCCAGAATGAGCAGTTCTTC. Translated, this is CASRGAALTQNEQFF.